Following are 13 T cell receptor beta chains from one sample sequenced in a study of blood T cell repertoires in COVID-19 (dated by TCRdb to 2020 to 2021). Library prep was done by the immunoSEQ multiplex PCR assay. The table was pulled from immuneACCESS by TCRdb, which kept in-frame rearrangements only. Such tables lose some clones; where checked, under half of the loss comes from unresolved V genes, and the rest has no known cause. The sample table holds about 340,000 clones, of which 86% were seen once. Roughly 4.2% of the sample is in the top ten clones. Specimen: PBMCs or T cells enriched from blood (not recorded which). These receptors came from a woman in her thirties or forties with acute COVID-19.

With respect to this clone: This same CDR3 is encoded by further DNA sequences in the sample. The J gene is TRBJ2-7, the V gene TRBV7-2, with TRBD2 identical over 7 bases. The germline gives CDR1 SGHTA, CDR2 FQGNSA. Unmatched junction bases numbered 5, after V lost 5 bases and J lost 4 bases. The CDR3 extends over 13 amino acids. The CDR3 DNA sequence: TGTGCCAGCAGCGCGTCCGGGGGGTACGAGCAGTACTTC. It translates to CASSASGGYEQYF.

This chain joins TRBV5-1 and TRBJ2-1; TRBD2 agrees at 12 bases. The CDR3 runs 16 residues. V lost 3 bases, J lost 4 bases, and 5 bases stayed unmatched. CDR1 SGHRS and CDR2 YFSETQ come from the germline V gene. CDR3 coding DNA: TGCGCCAGCAGCTCAACCGGGACTAGCGGGTACAATGAGCAGTTCTTC. It yields the protein CASSSTGTSGYNEQFF.

V is TRBV14 and J is TRBJ2-7; D not certain. Germline V gene sequence: CDR1 SGHDN, CDR2 FVKESK. The CDR3 covers 12 residues. V was cut by 2 bases and J by 9 bases, with 11 bases left in between. CDR3 coding DNA: TGTGCCAGCAGCCAATATACCGGTGGGCAGTACTTC. Protein product: CASSQYTGGQYF.

The gene calls are TRBV28 and TRBJ2-5; 7 bases fit TRBD1. The germline gives CDR1 MDHEN, CDR2 SYDVKM. This CDR3 is 15 amino acids long. J gave up 4 bases and V 5 bases, and 10 bases lay outside the gene matches. As DNA, the CDR3 is TGTGCCAGCAGTAAATCAGGGGGAAGGGGAGAGACCCAGTACTTC. Residues: CASSKSGGRGETQYF.

The gene calls are TRBV7-9 and TRBJ2-7, with TRBD2 identical over 10 bases. Germline trimming cut 5 bases from V and 5 bases from J; bases unmatched to any gene: 9. Germline CDR1 is SEHNR and CDR2 is FQNEAQ (reference sequence). There are 15 residues in the CDR3. CDR3 residues: CASSPRLAGVNEQYF. For the CDR3, the DNA is TGTGCCAGCAGCCCTCGACTAGCGGGCGTCAACGAGCAGTACTTC.

The chain recombines TRBV7-2 with TRBJ2-7; no reliable D call. Germline CDR1 is SGHTA and CDR2 is FQGNSA. The CDR3 has 15 amino acids. With 0 bases removed from V and 1 base from J, the gap between germline ends came to 10 bases. The CDR3 sequence is CASSLAHQRSYEQYF. The CDR3 DNA follows: TGTGCCAGCAGCTTAGCACATCAACGATCCTACGAGCAGTACTTC.

This clone has a handful of counts. The chain is built from TRBV19 and TRBJ1-6; 8 bases fit TRBD1. There are 14 residues in the CDR3. The trim removed 6 bases at V and 3 bases at J, leaving 1 base unmatched. Germline V gene lookup returns CDR1 LNHDA and CDR2 SQIVND (reference sequence). The CDR3 coding sequence is TGTGCCAGTAGGACAGGGGACTATAATTCACCCCTCCACTTT. Translating gives CASRTGDYNSPLHF.

The CDR3 is CASASGQIATGELFF. CDR3 sequence (DNA): TGTGCTAGTGCCTCAGGACAGATCGCTACCGGGGAGCTGTTTTTT. The chain is built from TRBV12-5 and TRBJ2-2; tentative D call: TRBD1 (6 bases). This CDR3 is built from 15 residues. CDR1 and CDR2 from the germline V gene are LGHNT and FRNRAP. Trimming pared 7 bases from V and 5 bases from J, leaving 17 bases between.

This clone was seen only once. This chain joins TRBV28 and TRBJ2-1; 7 bases match TRBD2. Germline V gives CDR1 MDHEN, CDR2 SYDVKM. The V and J ends lost 6 bases and 8 bases, in that order; junction bases with no gene match: 10. This CDR3 is 14 amino acids long. The CDR3 region is CASSPSFAGDEQFF. The DNA for the CDR3 is TGTGCCAGCAGCCCCTCTTTTGCGGGGGATGAGCAGTTCTTC.

To note about this clone: Germline and junction disagree at one end, which may indicate a read error. This chain uses TRBV2 with TRBJ2-1, with D possibly TRBD2 on 5 matching bases. Germline V CDR1 and CDR2: SNHLY, FYNNEI. The CDR3 sequence is 13 residues long. The CDR3 DNA follows: TGTGCCAGCAGTGCCACCTCGGACGGCCTCGGGATCTTC. This translates into CASSATSDGLGIF.

Here the CDR3 DNA reads TGTGCCAGCACCTGGGGACAGGGCACCTACGAGCAGTACTTC. Translated, it gives CASTWGQGTYEQYF. This rearrangement joins TRBV5-5 to TRBJ2-7; TRBD1 matches 9 bases. The V and J ends lost 6 bases and 2 bases, in that order; junction bases with no gene match: 6. The CDR3 sequence is 14 residues long. Germline V CDR1 and CDR2: SGHKS, YYEKEE (reference sequence).

The J gene is TRBJ1-5, the V gene TRBV10-3; no clear D. CDR3 size: 13 residues. The V end lost 6 bases, the J end lost 2 bases, and 8 bases lay between the germline ends. Germline V CDR1 and CDR2: ENHRY, SYGVKD. The CDR3 region has the DNA TGTGCCATCAGGCCGGAGGGCAATCAGCCCCAGCATTTT. Translation: CAIRPEGNQPQHF.

V and J are TRBV6-5 and TRBJ2-7, with D possibly TRBD2 on 5 matching bases. The CDR3 runs to 12 residues. V gave up 5 bases and J gave up 2 bases, with 7 bases separating them. In germline, CDR1 is MNHEY, CDR2 SVGAGI. The CDR3 DNA is TGTGCCAGCAGTACGGGAACCTACGAGCAGTACTTC. Protein: CASSTGTYEQYF.